This T cell receptor beta chain was captured by sequencing in a study of blood T cell repertoires in COVID-19. Study at large: From the United States, Italy and Spain came samples of acute and convalescent COVID-19. The analysed material was cDNA or gDNA that came from T cells, B-cell-depleted T cells, or PBMCs.

CDR3 length equals 18 residues. J lost 2 bases, V lost 0 bases, and 10 bases had no gene match. Germline lookup yields CDR1 SGDLS and CDR2 YYNGEE. Original analysis: Estimation of nucleated cell counts relied on the amplification of reference gene primers. Sequencing used immunoSEQ multiplex PCR; TCRdb keeps in-frame clones, though not all of them. The DNA gave D and trimming, while V, J and clone size come from that table. Among roughly 250,000 clones listed, 80% to 90% were seen once. Sequencing was done on a sample of peripheral blood. This sequence was found in a man in his forties or fifties with acute or convalescent COVID-19. The V and J genes are TRBV9 and TRBJ2-3; TRBD2 matches 9 bases. CDR3 amino acids: CASSVVGASGEFTDTQYF. In DNA form, the CDR3 reads TGTGCCAGCAGCGTAGTCGGGGCTAGCGGGGAATTCACAGATACGCAGTATTTT.